The clone carrying this T cell receptor (beta chain) was counted only a few times. Primers used in a second PCR of about 6 to 11 cycles were a sample-barcoded 5' primer and a J-beta primer mix. From the 5' RACE reads, TCRdb called clonotypes with MiXCR, one entry per CDR3 protein. This table has roughly 1.7 million distinct CDR3 sequences, 30% to 40% appearing once. The data derive from a study of blood T cells in healthy people across ages. The CDR3 runs to 18 residues. Trimming cost V 2 bases and J 4 bases; bases outside gene matches: 13. The germline gives CDR1 MGHRA, CDR2 YSYEKL. The TCR originated in a woman in her 30s in good health. The sample comprised blood. V usage is TRBV4-1 and J usage is TRBJ2-1; 8 nucleotides line up with TRBD1. The CDR3 nucleotides read TGCGCCAGCAGCCAACCGATCTGGGACAGGTCTTTTTACAATGAGCAGTTCTTC. It yields the protein CASSQPIWDRSFYNEQFF.